This is a list of T cell receptor beta chains from one sample in a study of T cells after posttransplantation cyclophosphamide. Data came from immunoSEQ multiplex PCR; TCRdb stores just in-frame clones and leaves some out. The table lists roughly 23,000 clones, 95% to 98% of them singletons. Specimen: naive CD4+ T cells sorted from PBMCs. These receptors all come from a man aged 50-60 years in good health, CMV-negative, and a related stem cell transplant donor. Both conserved end residues are part of each CDR3. D genes are given only for firm matches. A clone size is listed for some rows: how often the clone was seen (once, few, many), or a class if it is expanded.

DNA: TGTGCCAGCAGCCGGACAGGACTAGCCAAAAACATTCAGTACTTC
CDR3: CASSRTGLAKNIQYF
V: TRBV7-2
D: TRBD1
size: -
J: TRBJ2-4

DNA: TGTGCCAGCTCACCCTCCAGGGGGCGCGTCCAGCCCCAGCATTTT
CDR3: CASSPSRGRVQPQHF
V: TRBV18
D: TRBD1
size: -
J: TRBJ1-5

DNA: TGTGCCAGCCGGGGGGGAACCACAGATACGCAGTATTTT
CDR3: CASRGGTTDTQYF
V: TRBV2
D: TRBD2
size: -
J: TRBJ2-3

DNA: TGTGCCAGCAGCCCGACTAGCGGACTCCAAGAGACCCAGTACTTC
CDR3: CASSPTSGLQETQYF
V: TRBV7-8
D: TRBD2
size: -
J: TRBJ2-5

DNA: TGTGCCAGTCGCCGGGTAGCGGGAAACCAAGAGACCCAGTACTTC
CDR3: CASRRVAGNQETQYF
V: TRBV19
D: TRBD2
size: -
J: TRBJ2-5

DNA: TGTGCCAGCAGTTCCTTCTACGGCGGGGAGCTGTTTTTT
CDR3: CASSSFYGGELFF
V: TRBV27
D: -
size: once
J: TRBJ2-2

DNA: TGTGCCAGCAGCCCCTCGAGCCGCCTGACAGATACGCAGTATTTT
CDR3: CASSPSSRLTDTQYF
V: TRBV9
D: -
size: -
J: TRBJ2-3

DNA: TGTGCCAGCAGTGGGTGGCAGGAAAGGGGTGATACGCAGTATTTT
CDR3: CASSGWQERGDTQYF
V: TRBV2
D: -
size: -
J: TRBJ2-3

DNA: TGTGCCAGCAGGGCCGGGAGCTCTCCGGATGGCTACACCTTC
CDR3: CASRAGSSPDGYTF
V: TRBV2
D: -
size: -
J: TRBJ1-2

DNA: TGCGCCAGCAGCCAAGATCTCGGTCAGGGGGCAAAAGGTGGCTACACCTTC
CDR3: CASSQDLGQGAKGGYTF
V: TRBV4-3
D: TRBD1
size: -
J: TRBJ1-2

DNA: TGTGCCAGCAGCCCCGTCGGGGGGGTTTTCACCGGGGAGCTGTTTTTT
CDR3: CASSPVGGVFTGELFF
V: TRBV7-8
D: TRBD2
size: -
J: TRBJ2-2

DNA: TGTGCCAGCAGCCCCTCTGGGCGGGGGGGCTACGAGCAGTACTTC
CDR3: CASSPSGRGGYEQYF
V: TRBV5-4
D: TRBD2
size: -
J: TRBJ2-7

DNA: TGCGCCAGCAGGGCCAGGACTAGCGGGGGGGAAGAGACCCAGTACTTC
CDR3: CASRARTSGGEETQYF
V: TRBV10-2
D: TRBD2
size: -
J: TRBJ2-5

DNA: TGCGCCAGCAGCTGGGGACAGGACTCCTACGAGCAGTACTTC
CDR3: CASSWGQDSYEQYF
V: TRBV5-1
D: TRBD1
size: -
J: TRBJ2-7

DNA: TGTGCCAGCTCAACTGGGACAAACTACGAGCAGTACTTC
CDR3: CASSTGTNYEQYF
V: TRBV18
D: -
size: -
J: TRBJ2-7

DNA: TGTGCCAGCAGCCATAGCAATGCCTACGAGCAGTACTTC
CDR3: CASSHSNAYEQYF
V: TRBV11-2
D: -
size: -
J: TRBJ2-7

DNA: TGTGCCATCAGTGAGTCCTATAGCACTGAAGCTTTCTTT
CDR3: CAISESYSTEAFF
V: TRBV10-3
D: -
size: -
J: TRBJ1-1

DNA: TGTGCCAGCTCACCCCCAGGGGAGAGCACAGATACGCAGTATTTT
CDR3: CASSPPGESTDTQYF
V: TRBV18
D: -
size: -
J: TRBJ2-3

DNA: TGTGCCAGTAGTGCCACACTAGCGGGAGAGATTAGCTCCTACAATGAGCAGTTCTTC
CDR3: CASSATLAGEISSYNEQFF
V: TRBV19
D: TRBD2
size: -
J: TRBJ2-1

DNA: TGCGCCAGCAGCCAAGATGGCAGGAACAATCAGCCCCAGCATTTT
CDR3: CASSQDGRNNQPQHF
V: TRBV4-1
D: -
size: -
J: TRBJ1-5